This T cell receptor (beta chain) was recovered during a study of T cells after yellow fever vaccination. There are 17 residues in the CDR3. CDR1 and CDR2 (germline): MGHRA, YSYEKL. V shed 4 bases and J shed 2 bases, with 19 bases lying between them. TCRdb processed the 5' RACE reads anew with MiXCR; each CDR3 protein has one entry. The sample consists of 610,000 or so distinct CDR3 sequences, roughly 12% of them appearing once. This clonotype was found a few times. Sequencing was performed on PBMCs, taken on the day of the yellow fever booster vaccination. The clonotype originates from a young man who received the YFV17D yellow fever vaccine. V is TRBV4-1 and J is TRBJ2-3; no clear D. CDR3: CASSRAFPLADTDTQYF. CDR3 nucleotide sequence: TGCGCCAGCAGCCGCGCCTTTCCTCTCGCGGACACAGATACGCAGTATTTT.